This T cell receptor beta chain was observed in a study of blood T cell repertoires in COVID-19. About the study: Whether acute or convalescent, the COVID-19 samples came from the United States, Italy and Spain.

Per the study methods: Counts of nucleated cells, estimated from reference gene primer amplification, were obtained. Sequencing was performed with immunoSEQ multiplex PCR; in TCRdb, only in-frame clones are kept and a portion is missing. V, J and clone size are those of that table, while D and trimming were read from the DNA. This table has about 200,000 clones, roughly 80% appearing once. Germline-derived CDR1 and CDR2 are MNHEY and SVGAGI. V dropped 5 bases and J dropped 7 bases, with 14 bases sitting between them. This CDR3 contains 14 residues. The sequencing input was peripheral blood. This chain connects TRBV6-5 to TRBJ1-4, with a possible D match to TRBD1 (6 bases). This TCR was recovered from a man aged 50 or older who had recovered from COVID-19. CDR3 nucleotides: TGTGCCAGCAGTCGGACAGAAGAGCCTGAAAAACTGTTTTTT. Protein sequence: CASSRTEEPEKLFF.